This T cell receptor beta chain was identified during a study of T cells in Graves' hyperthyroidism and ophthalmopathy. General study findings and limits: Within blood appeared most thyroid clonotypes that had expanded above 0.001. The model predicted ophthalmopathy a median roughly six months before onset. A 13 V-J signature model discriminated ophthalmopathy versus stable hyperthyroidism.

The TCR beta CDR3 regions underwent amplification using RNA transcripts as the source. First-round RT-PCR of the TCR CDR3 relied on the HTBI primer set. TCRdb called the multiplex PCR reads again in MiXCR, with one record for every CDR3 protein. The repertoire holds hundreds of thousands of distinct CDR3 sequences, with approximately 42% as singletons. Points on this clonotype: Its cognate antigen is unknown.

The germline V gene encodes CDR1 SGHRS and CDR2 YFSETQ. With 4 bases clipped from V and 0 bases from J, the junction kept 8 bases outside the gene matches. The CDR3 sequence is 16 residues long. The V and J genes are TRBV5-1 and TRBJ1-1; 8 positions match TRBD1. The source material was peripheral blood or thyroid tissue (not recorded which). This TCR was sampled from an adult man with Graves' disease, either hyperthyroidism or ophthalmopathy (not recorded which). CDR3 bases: TGCGCCAGCAGCCCCGCCGGACAGGGCTTGAACACTGAAGCTTTCTTT. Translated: CASSPAGQGLNTEAFF.